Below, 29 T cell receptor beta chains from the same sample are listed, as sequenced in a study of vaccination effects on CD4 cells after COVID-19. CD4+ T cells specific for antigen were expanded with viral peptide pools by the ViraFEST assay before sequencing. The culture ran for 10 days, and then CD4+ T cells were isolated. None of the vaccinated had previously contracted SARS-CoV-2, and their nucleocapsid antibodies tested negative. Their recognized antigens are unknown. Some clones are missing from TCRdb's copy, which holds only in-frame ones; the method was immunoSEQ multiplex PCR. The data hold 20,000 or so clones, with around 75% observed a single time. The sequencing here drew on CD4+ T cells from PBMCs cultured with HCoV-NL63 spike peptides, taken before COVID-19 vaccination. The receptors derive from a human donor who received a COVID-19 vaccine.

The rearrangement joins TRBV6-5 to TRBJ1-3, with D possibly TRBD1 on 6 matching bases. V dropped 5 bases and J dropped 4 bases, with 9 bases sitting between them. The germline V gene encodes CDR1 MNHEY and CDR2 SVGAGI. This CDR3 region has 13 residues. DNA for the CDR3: TGTGCCAGCAGTCAGGGGAGAGGAAACACCATATATTTT. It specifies CASSQGRGNTIYF.

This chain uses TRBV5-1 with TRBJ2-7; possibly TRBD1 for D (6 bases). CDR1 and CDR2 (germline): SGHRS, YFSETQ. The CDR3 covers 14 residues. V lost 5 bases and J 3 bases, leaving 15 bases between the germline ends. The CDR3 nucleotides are TGCGCCAGCAGTTCACAGGGTAGTGGCTACGAGCAGTACTTC. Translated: CASSSQGSGYEQYF. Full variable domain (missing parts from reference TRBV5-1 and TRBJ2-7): KAGVTQTPRYLIKTRGQQVTLSCSPISGHRSVSWYQQTPGQGLQFLFEYFSETQRNKGNFPGRFSGRQFSNSRSEMNVSTLELGDSALYLCASSSQGSGYEQYFGPGTRLTVT.

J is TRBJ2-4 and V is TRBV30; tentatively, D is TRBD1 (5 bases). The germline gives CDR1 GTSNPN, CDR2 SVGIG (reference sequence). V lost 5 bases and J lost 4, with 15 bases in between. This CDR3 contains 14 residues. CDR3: CAWGTRAGKNIQYF. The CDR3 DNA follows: TGTGCCTGGGGAACCAGGGCTGGAAAAAACATTCAGTACTTC.

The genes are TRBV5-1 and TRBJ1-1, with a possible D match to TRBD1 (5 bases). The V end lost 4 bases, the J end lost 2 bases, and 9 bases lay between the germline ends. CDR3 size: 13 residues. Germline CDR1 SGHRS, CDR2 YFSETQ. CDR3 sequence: CASSEQENTEAFF. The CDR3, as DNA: TGCGCCAGCAGCGAACAGGAAAACACTGAAGCTTTCTTT.

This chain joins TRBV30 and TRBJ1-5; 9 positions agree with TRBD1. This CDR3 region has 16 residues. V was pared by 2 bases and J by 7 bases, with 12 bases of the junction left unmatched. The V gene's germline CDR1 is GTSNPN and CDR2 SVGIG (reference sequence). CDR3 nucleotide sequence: TGTGCCTGGAGTCCCCCAGTTGGACAGGGGAGGCAGCCCCAGCATTTT. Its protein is CAWSPPVGQGRQPQHF.

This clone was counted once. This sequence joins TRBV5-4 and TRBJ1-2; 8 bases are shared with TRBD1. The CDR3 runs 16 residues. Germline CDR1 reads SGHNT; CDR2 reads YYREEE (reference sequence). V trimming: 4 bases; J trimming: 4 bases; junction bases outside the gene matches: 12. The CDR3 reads CASSPGTGPWSYGYTF. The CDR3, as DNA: TGTGCCAGCAGCCCCGGGACAGGCCCGTGGAGCTATGGCTACACCTTC.

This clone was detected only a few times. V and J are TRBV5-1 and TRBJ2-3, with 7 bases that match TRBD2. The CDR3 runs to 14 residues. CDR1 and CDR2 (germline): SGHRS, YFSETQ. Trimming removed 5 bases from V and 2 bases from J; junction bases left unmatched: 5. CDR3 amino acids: CASSLADLTDTQYF. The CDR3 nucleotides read TGCGCCAGCAGTCTAGCGGATCTCACAGATACGCAGTATTTT.

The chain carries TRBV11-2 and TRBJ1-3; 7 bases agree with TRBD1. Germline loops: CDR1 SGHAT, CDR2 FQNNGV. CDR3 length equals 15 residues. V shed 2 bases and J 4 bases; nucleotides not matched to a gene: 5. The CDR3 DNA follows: TGTGCCAGCAGCTTAACATCAGGGGGGGGAAACACCATATATTTT. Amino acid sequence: CASSLTSGGGNTIYF.

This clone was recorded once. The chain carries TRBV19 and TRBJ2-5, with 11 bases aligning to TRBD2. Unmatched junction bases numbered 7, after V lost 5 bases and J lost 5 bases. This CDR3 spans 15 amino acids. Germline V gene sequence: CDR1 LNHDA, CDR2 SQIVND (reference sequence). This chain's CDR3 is CASSDSGRASETQYF. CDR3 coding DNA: TGTGCCAGTAGTGATAGCGGGAGGGCCAGTGAGACCCAGTACTTC.

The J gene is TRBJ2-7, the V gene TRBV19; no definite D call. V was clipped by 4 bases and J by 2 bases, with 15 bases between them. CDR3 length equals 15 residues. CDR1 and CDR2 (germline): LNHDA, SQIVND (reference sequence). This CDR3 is CASSTRKSTAYEQYF. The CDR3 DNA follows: TGTGCCAGTAGTACTAGGAAGAGCACAGCCTACGAGCAGTACTTC.

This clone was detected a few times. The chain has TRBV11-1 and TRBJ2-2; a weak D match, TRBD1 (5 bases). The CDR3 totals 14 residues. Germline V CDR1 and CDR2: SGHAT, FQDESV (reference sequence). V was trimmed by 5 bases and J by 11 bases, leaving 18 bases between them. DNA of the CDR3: TGTGCCAGCAGCACCCAAACCGGCACAGGAGAGCTGTTTTTT. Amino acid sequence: CASSTQTGTGELFF.

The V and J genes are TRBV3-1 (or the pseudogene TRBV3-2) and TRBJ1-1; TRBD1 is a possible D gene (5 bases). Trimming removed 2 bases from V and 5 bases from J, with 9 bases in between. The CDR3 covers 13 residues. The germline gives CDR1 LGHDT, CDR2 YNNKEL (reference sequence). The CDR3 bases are TGTGCCAGCAGCCAATCGGGGGGGACTGAAGCTTTCTTT. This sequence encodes CASSQSGGTEAFF.

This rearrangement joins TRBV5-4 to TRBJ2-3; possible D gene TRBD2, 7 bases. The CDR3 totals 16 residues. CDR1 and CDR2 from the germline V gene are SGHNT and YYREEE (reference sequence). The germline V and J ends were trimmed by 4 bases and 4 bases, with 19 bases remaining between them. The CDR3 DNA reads TGTGCCAGCAGCGGGGCCTTAAGAGGGGGGGCAGATACGCAGTATTTT. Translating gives CASSGALRGGADTQYF.

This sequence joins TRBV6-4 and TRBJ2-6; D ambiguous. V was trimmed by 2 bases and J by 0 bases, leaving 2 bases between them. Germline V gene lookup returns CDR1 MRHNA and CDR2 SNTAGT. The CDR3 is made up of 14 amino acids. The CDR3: CASSDNSGANVLTF. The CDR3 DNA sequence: TGTGCCAGCAGTGACAACTCTGGGGCCAACGTCCTGACTTTC.

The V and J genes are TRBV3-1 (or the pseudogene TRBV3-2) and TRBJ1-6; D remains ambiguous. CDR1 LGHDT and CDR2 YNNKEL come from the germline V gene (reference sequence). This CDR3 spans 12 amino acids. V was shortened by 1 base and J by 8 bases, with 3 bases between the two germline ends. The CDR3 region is CASSQGDSPLHF. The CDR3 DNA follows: TGTGCCAGCAGCCAAGGAGATTCACCCCTCCACTTT.

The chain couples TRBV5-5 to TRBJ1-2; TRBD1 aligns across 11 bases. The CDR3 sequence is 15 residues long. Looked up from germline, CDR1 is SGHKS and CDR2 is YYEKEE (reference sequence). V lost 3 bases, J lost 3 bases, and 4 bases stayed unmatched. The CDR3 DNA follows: TGTGCCAGCAGCTGGACAGGGGGCGATTACTATGGCTACACCTTC. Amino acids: CASSWTGGDYYGYTF.

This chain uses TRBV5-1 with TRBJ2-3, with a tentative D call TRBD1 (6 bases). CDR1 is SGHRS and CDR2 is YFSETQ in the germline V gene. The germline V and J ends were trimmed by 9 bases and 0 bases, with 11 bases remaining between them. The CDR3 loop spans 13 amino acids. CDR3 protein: CATRQASTDTQYF. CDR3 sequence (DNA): TGCGCCACCCGACAGGCTAGCACAGATACGCAGTATTTT.

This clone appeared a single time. The CDR3 reads CASRLEQPQHF. The CDR3 bases are TGTGCAAGTCGCTTGGAGCAGCCCCAGCATTTT. V is TRBV12-2 and J is TRBJ1-5. TRBV12-2 is tagged as a pseudogene. CDR3 length: 11 amino acids.

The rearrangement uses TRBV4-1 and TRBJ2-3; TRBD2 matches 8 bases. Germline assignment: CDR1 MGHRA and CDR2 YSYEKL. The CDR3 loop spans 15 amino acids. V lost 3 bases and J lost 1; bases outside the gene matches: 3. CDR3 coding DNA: TGCGCCAGCAGCCATTTTAGCGGGGGCACAGATACGCAGTATTTT. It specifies CASSHFSGGTDTQYF.

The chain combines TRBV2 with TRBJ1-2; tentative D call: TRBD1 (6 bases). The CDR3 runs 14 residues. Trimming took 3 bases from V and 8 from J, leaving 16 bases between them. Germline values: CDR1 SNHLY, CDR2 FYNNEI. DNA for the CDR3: TGTGCCAGCAGTGAGGGTCAGGGTCAGGGGGGCTACACCTTC. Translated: CASSEGQGQGGYTF.

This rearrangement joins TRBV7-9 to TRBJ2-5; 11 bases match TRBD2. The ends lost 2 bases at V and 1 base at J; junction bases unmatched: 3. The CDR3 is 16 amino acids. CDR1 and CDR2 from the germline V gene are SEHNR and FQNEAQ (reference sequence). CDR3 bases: TGTGCCAGCAGCTTATTCCTAGCGGGGGGCCAAGAGACCCAGTACTTC. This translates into CASSLFLAGGQETQYF. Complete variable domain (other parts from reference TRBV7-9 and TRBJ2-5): DTGVSQNPRHKITKRGQNVTFRCDPISEHNRLYWYRQTLGQGPEFLTYFQNEAQLEKSRLLSDRFSAERPKGSFSTLEIQRTEQGDSAMYLCASSLFLAGGQETQYFGPGTRLLVL.

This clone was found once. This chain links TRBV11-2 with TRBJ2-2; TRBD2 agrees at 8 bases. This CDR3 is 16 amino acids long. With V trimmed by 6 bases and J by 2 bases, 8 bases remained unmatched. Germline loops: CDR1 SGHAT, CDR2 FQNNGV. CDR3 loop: CASSSNSGSNTGELFF. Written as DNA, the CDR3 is TGTGCCAGCAGTTCCAACAGCGGGAGTAACACCGGGGAGCTGTTTTTT.

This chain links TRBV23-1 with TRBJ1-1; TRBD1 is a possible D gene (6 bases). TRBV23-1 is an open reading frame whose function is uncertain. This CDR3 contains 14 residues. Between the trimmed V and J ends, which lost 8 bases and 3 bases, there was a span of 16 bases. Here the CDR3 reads CASVTGGWDTEAFF. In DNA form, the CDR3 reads TGCGCCAGCGTAACCGGGGGCTGGGACACTGAAGCTTTCTTT.

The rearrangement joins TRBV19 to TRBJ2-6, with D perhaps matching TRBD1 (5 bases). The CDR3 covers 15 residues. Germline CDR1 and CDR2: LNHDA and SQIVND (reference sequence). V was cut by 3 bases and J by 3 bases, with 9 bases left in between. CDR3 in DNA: TGTGCCAGTAGTATTATTCAGGGTGGGGCCAACGTCCTGACTTTC. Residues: CASSIIQGGANVLTF.

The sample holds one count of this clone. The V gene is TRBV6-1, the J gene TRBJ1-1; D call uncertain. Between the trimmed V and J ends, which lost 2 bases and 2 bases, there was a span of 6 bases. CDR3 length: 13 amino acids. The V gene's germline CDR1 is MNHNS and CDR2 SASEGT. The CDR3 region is CASSETTNTEAFF. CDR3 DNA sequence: TGTGCCAGCAGTGAAACCACTAACACTGAAGCTTTCTTT.

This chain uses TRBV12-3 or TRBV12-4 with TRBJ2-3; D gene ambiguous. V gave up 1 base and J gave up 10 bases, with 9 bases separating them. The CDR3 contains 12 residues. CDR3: CASSLVRGAQYF. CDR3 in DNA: TGTGCCAGCAGTTTAGTACGTGGTGCGCAGTATTTT.

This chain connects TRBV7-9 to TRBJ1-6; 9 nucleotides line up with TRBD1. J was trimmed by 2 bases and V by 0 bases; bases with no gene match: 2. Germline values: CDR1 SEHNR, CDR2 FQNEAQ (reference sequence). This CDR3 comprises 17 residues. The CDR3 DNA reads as TGTGCCAGCAGCTTAGCGGGACAGGGAACCTATAATTCACCCCTCCACTTT. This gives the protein CASSLAGQGTYNSPLHF.

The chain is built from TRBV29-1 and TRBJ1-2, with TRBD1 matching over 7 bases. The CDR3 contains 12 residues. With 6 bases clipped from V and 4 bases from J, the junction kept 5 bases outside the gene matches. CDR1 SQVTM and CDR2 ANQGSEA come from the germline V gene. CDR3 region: CSVDRDSYGYTF. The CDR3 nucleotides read TGCAGCGTAGATAGGGACAGCTATGGCTACACCTTC.

The CDR3 protein is CASSLGLGGVDEQFF. CDR3 nucleotide sequence: TGCGCCAGCAGCTTGGGTTTAGGGGGAGTGGATGAGCAGTTCTTC. The chain combines TRBV5-1 with TRBJ2-1; the D gene is possibly TRBD1 (6 bases). Trimming left V 0 bases short and J 8 bases short, with 15 bases between. The CDR3 extends over 15 amino acids. Germline V lookup: CDR1 SGHRS, CDR2 YFSETQ.